This TCR beta chain was recorded in a study of STAT3 mutations in large granular lymphocyte leukemia. Study results and limitations: At least one immunodominant TCR beta clonotype appeared in every T-cell large granular lymphocyte leukemia patient. Samples missed the first appearance of the clone.

There are 14 residues in the CDR3. Germline loops: CDR1 SGHTA, CDR2 FQGNSA. The ends were cut back, 5 bases at V and 3 bases at J, with 11 bases in the middle. Average productive template count per sample was 40,000 to 45,000. Generated by immunoSEQ multiplex PCR, the TCRdb table keeps only in-frame clones and is missing some. The table shows approximately 7,800 clones, with roughly 91% occurring only once. The table lists this clone with a few counts. Its antigen is currently unknown. Sequencing input: peripheral blood mononuclear cells. The TCR comes from a man aged 45-65 years with T-cell large granular lymphocyte leukemia. Some clones in this sample may be carry-over from other donors' samples. The rearrangement uses TRBV7-2 and TRBJ1-5, with a possible D match to TRBD1 (6 bases). CDR3 protein: CASSPGQFNQPQHF. The DNA of the CDR3 is TGTGCCAGCAGCCCCGGACAGTTCAATCAGCCCCAGCATTTT. The full variable domain, with the rest looked up from reference TRBV7-2 and TRBJ1-5, is GAGVSQSPSNKVTEKGKDVELRCDPISGHTALYWYRQSLGQGLEFLIYFQGNSAPDKSGLPSDRFSAERTGGSVSTLTIQRTQQEDSAVYLCASSPGQFNQPQHFGDGTRLSIL.